This T cell receptor (beta chain) was identified during a study of cytomegalovirus exposure and HLA in healthy donors. At the level of the study: The same platform used for the roughly 650 first-cohort repertoires was also used for the 95 to 150 validation repertoires, as a later analysis reported.

The CDR3 consists of 15 residues. V lost 4 bases and J lost 0, with 13 bases in between. The germline CDR1 and CDR2 sequences are KGHSH and LQKENI. Assay: immunoSEQ multiplex PCR; the TCRdb copy retains only in-frame clones and omits some. Among around 300,000 clones listed, approximately 86% were seen once. With regard to this clone: Antigen: not known.

Regarding the study as a whole: Subsequent analysis revealed that first-cohort TCR clusters tended to co-occur in the 120 validation repertoires. The dataset shows that most TCR sequences were rare, while some public TCRs occurred in many donors.

The V gene is TRBV18, the J gene TRBJ2-7; the D gene is possibly TRBD1 (5 bases). Sequencing was carried out using PBMCs. This clonotype originated in a young woman in good health and CMV-seronegative. The CDR3 DNA reads TGTGCCAGCTCACTAGGTCCTGGGGCCTCCTACGAGCAGTACTTC. Translated: CASSLGPGASYEQYF.